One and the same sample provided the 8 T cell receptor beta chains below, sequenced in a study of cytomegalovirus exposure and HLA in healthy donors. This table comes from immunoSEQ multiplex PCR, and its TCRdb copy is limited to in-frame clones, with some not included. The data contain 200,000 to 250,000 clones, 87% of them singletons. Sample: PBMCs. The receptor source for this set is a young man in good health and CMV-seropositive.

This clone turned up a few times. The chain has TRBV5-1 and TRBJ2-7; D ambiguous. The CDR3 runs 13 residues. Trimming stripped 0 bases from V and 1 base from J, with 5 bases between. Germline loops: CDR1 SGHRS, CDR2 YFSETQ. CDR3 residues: CASSLGSSYEQYF. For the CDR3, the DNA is TGCGCCAGCAGCTTGGGGAGTTCCTACGAGCAGTACTTC.

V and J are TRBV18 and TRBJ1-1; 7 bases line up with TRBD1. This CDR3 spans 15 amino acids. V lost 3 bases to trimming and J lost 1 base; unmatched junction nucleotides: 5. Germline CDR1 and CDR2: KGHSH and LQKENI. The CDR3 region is CASSPTGQSNTEAFF. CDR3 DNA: TGTGCCAGCTCACCGACGGGACAGTCGAACACTGAAGCTTTCTTT.

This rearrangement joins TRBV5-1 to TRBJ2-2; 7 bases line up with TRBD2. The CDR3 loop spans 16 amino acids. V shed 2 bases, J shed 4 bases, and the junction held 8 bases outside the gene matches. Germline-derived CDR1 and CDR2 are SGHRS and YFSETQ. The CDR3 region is CASSFLWEGGTGELFF. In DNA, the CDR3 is TGCGCCAGCAGCTTCTTGTGGGAGGGCGGCACCGGGGAGCTGTTTTTT.

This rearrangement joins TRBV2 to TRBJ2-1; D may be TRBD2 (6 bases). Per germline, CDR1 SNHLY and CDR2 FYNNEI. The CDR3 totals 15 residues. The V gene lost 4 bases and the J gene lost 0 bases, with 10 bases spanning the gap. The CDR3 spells CASSVLAPSYNEQFF. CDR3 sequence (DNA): TGTGCCAGCAGTGTGCTAGCGCCCTCCTACAATGAGCAGTTCTTC.

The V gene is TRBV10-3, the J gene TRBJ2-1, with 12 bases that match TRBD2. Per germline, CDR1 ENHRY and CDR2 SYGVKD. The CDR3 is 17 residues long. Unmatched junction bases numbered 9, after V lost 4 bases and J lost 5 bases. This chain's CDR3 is CAISGLWLAGGDNEQFF. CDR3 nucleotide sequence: TGTGCCATCAGTGGGTTGTGGCTAGCGGGAGGGGACAATGAGCAGTTCTTC.

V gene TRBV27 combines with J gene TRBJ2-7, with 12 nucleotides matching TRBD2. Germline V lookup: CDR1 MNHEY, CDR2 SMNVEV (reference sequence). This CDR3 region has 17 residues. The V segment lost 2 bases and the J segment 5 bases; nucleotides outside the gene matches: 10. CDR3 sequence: CASSLLPSGRGTDEQYF. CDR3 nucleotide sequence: TGTGCCAGCAGTTTACTCCCTAGCGGGAGGGGTACAGACGAGCAGTACTTC.

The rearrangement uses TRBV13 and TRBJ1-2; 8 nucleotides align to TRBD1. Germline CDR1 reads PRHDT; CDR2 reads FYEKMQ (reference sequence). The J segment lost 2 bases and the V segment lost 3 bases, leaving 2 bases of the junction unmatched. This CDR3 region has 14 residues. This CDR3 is CASSFDRGNYGYTF. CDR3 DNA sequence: TGTGCCAGCAGCTTTGACAGGGGCAACTATGGCTACACCTTC.

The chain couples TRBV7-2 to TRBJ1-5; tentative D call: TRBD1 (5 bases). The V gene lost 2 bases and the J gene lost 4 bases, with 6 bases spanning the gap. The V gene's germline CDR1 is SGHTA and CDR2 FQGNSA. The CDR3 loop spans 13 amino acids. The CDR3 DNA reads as TGTGCCAGCAGCTTATGGGGGAATCAGCCCCAGCATTTT. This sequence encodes CASSLWGNQPQHF.